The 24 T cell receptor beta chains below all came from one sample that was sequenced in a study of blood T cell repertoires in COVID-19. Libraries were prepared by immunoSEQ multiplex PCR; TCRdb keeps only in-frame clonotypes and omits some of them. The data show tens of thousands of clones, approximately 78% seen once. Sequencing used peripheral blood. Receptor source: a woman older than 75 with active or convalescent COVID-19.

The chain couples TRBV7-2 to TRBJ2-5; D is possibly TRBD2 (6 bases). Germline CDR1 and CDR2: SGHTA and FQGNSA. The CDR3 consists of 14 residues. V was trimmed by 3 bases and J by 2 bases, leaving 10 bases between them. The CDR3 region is CASSFGGSQETQYF. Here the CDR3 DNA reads TGTGCCAGCAGCTTTGGAGGGTCACAAGAGACCCAGTACTTC.

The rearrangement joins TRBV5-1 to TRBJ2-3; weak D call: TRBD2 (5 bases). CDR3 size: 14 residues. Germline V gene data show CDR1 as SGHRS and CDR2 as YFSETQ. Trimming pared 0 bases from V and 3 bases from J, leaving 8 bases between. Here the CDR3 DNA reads TGCGCCAGCAGCTTGGCCCGGGGAACAGATACGCAGTATTTT. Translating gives CASSLARGTDTQYF.

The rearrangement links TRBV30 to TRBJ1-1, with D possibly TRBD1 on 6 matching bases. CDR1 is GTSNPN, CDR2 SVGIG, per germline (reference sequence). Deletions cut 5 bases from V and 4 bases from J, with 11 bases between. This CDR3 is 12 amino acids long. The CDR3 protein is CAWGTTGTEAFF. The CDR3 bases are TGTGCCTGGGGGACAACAGGCACTGAAGCTTTCTTT.

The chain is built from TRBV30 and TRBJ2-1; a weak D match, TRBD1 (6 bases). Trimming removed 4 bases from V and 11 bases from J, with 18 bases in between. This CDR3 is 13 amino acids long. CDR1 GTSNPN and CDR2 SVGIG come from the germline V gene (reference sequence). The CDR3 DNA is TGTGCCTGGATTCTACCCCCCGGGGACAAGCAGTTCTTC. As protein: CAWILPPGDKQFF.

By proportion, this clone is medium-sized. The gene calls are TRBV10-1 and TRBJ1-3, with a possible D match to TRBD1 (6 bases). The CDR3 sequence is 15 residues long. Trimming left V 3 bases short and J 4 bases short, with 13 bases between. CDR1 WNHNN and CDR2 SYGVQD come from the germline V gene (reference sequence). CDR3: CASSDGTGPGNTIYF. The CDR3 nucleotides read TGCGCCAGCAGTGATGGCACAGGGCCCGGAAACACCATATATTTT.

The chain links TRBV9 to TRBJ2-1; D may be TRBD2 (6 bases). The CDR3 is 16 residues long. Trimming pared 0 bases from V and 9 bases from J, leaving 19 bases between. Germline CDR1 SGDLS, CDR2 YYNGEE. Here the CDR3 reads CASSVATTLGGGEQFF. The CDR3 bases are TGTGCCAGCAGCGTAGCTACTACGCTGGGAGGTGGTGAGCAGTTCTTC.

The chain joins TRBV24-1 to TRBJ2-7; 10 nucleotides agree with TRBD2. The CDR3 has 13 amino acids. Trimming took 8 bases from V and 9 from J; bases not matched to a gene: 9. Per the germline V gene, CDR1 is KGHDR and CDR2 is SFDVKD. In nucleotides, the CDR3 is TGTGCCACCACCGAGCGGGAGGGCCACCCGCAGTACTTC. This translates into CATTEREGHPQYF.

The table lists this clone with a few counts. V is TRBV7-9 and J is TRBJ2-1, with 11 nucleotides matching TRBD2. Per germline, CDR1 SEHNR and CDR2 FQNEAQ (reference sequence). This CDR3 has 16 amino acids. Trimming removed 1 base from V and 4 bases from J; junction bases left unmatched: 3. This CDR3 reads CASSLGLAGLYNEQFF. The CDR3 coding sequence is TGTGCCAGCAGCTTAGGACTAGCGGGGCTATACAATGAGCAGTTCTTC.

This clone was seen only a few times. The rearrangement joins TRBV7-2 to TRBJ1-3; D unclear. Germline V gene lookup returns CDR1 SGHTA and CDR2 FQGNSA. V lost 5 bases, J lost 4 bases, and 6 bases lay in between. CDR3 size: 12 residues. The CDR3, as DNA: TGTGCCAGCAGCCCACAGGGAAACACCATATATTTT. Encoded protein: CASSPQGNTIYF.

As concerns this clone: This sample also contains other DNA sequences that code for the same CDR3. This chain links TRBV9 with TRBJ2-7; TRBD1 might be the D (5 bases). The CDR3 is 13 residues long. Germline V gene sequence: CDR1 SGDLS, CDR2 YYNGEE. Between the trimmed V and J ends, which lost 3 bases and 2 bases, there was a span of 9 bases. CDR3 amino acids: CASSGQGAYEQYF. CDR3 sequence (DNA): TGTGCCAGCAGCGGACAAGGGGCCTACGAGCAGTACTTC.

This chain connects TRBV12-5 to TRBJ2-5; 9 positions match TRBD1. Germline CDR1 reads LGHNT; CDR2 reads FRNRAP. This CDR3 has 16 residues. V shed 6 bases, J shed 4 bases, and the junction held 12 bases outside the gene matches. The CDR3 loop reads CASGPPGQGGRETQYF. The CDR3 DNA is TGTGCTAGTGGGCCCCCGGGACAGGGAGGGAGAGAGACCCAGTACTTC.

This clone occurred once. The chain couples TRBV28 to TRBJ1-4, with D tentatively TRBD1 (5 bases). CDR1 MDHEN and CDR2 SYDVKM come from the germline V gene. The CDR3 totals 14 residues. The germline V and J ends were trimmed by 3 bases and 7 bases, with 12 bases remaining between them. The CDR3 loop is CASSLGQGGEKLFF. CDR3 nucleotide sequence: TGTGCCAGCAGTTTGGGGCAGGGAGGTGAAAAACTGTTTTTT.

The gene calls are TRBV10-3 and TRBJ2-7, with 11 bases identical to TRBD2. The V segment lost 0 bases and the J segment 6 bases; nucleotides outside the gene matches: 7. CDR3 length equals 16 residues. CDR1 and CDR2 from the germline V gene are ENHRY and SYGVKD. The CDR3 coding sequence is TGTGCCATCAGTGAGTCCATAGCGGGGGGGAATCCCGAGCAGTACTTC. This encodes CAISESIAGGNPEQYF.

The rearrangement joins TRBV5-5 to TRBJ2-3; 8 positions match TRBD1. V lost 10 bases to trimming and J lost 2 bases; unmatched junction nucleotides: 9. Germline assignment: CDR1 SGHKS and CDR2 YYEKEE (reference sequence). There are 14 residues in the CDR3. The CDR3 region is CASKPGQDTDTQYF. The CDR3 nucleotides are TGTGCCTCCAAACCGGGACAGGACACAGATACGCAGTATTTT.

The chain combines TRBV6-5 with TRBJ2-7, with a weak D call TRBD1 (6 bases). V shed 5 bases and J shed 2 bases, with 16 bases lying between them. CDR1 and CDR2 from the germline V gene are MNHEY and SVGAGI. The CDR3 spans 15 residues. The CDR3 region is CASSSLGQTTYEQYF. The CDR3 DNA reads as TGTGCCAGCAGTAGCTTGGGACAAACGACCTACGAGCAGTACTTC.

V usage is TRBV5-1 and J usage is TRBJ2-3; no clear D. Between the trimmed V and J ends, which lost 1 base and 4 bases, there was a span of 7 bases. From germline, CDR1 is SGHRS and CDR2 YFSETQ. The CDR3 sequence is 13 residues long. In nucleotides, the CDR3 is TGCGCCAGCAGCTTGATGAGTGCAGATACGCAGTATTTT. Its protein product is CASSLMSADTQYF. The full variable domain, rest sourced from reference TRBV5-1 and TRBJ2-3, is KAGVTQTPRYLIKTRGQQVTLSCSPISGHRSVSWYQQTPGQGLQFLFEYFSETQRNKGNFPGRFSGRQFSNSRSEMNVSTLELGDSALYLCASSLMSADTQYFGPGTRLTVL.

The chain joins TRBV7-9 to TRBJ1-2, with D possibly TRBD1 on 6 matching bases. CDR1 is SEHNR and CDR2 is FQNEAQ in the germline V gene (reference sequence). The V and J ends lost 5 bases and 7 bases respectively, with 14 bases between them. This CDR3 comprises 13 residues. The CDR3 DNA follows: TGTGCCAGCAGCCCACAGGGATCGGTTGGCTACACCTTC. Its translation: CASSPQGSVGYTF.

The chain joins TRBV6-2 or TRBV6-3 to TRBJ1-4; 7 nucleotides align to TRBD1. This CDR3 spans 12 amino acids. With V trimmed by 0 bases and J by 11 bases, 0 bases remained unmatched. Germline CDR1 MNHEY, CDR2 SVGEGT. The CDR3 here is CASSYSGQKLFF. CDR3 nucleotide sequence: TGTGCCAGCAGTTACTCGGGACAGAAACTGTTTTTT.

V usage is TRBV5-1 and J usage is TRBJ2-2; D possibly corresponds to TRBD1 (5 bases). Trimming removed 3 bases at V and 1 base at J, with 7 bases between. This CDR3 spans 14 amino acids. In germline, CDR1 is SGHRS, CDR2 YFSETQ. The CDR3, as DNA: TGCGCCAGCAGCTCCGGACAGAACACCGGGGAGCTGTTTTTT. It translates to CASSSGQNTGELFF.

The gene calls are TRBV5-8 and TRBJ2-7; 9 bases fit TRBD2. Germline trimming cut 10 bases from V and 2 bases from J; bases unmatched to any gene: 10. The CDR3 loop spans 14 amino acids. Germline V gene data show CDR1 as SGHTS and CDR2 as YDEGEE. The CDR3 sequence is CAGGSGGPPYEQYF. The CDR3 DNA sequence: TGTGCCGGAGGGAGCGGGGGGCCCCCCTACGAGCAGTACTTC.

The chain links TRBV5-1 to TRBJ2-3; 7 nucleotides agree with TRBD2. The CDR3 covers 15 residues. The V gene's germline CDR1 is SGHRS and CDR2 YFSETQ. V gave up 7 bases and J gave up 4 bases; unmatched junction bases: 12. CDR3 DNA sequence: TGCGCCAGCGAGTATGGCGGGAGACGTCCAGATACGCAGTATTTT. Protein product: CASEYGGRRPDTQYF.

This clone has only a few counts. This chain's CDR3 is CASSVGADTQYF. CDR3 bases: TGTGCCAGCAGTGTAGGAGCAGATACGCAGTATTTT. V usage is TRBV2 and J usage is TRBJ2-3; D is undetermined. Germline assignment: CDR1 SNHLY and CDR2 FYNNEI. The CDR3 loop spans 12 amino acids. Trimming left V 4 bases short and J 4 bases short, with 6 bases between. The variable domain in full, completed from reference TRBV2 and TRBJ2-3, reads EPEVTQTPSHQVTQMGQEVILRCVPISNHLYFYWYRQILGQKVEFLVSFYNNEISEKSEIFDDQFSVERPDGSNFTLKIRSTKLEDSAMYFCASSVGADTQYFGPGTRLTVL.

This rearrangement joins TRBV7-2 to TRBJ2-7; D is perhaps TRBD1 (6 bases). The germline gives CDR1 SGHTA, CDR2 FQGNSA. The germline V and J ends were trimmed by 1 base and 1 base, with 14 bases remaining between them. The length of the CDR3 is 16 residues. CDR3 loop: CASSLDLRGRSYEQYF. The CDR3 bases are TGTGCCAGCAGCTTAGATCTCAGGGGTCGGTCCTACGAGCAGTACTTC.

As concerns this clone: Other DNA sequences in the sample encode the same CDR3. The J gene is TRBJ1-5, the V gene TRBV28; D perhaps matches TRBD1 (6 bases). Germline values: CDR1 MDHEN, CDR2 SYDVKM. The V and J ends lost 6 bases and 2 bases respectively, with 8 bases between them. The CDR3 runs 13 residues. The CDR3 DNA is TGTGCCAGCAGGACAGGAGGCAATCAGCCCCAGCATTTT. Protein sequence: CASRTGGNQPQHF. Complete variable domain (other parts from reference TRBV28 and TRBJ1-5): DVKVTQSSRYLVKRTGEKVFLECVQDMDHENMFWYRQDPGLGLRLIYFSYDVKMKEKGDIPEGYSVSREKKERFSLILESASTNQTSMYLCASRTGGNQPQHFGDGTRLSIL.